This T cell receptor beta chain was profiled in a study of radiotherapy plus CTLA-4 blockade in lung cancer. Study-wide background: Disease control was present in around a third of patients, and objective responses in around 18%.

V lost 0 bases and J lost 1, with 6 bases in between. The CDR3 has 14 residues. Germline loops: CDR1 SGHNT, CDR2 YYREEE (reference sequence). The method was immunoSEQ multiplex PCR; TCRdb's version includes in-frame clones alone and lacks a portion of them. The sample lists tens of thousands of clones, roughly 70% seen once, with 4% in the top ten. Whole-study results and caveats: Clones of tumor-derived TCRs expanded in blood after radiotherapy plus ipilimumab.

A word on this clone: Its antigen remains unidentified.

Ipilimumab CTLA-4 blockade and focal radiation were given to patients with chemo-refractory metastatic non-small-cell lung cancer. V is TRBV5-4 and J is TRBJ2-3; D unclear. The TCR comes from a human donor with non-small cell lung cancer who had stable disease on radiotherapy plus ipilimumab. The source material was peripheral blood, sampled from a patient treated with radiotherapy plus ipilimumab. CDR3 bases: TGTGCCAGCAGCTTGGGCGCACGCACAGATACGCAGTATTTT. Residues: CASSLGARTDTQYF. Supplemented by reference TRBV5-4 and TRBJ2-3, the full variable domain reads ETGVTQSPTHLIKTRGQQVTLRCSSQSGHNTVSWYQQALGQGPQFIFQYYREEENGRGNFPPRFSGLQFPNYSSELNVNALELDDSALYLCASSLGARTDTQYFGPGTRLTVL.